This entry lists 30 T cell receptor beta chains sequenced from one sample in a study of blood T cell repertoires in COVID-19. Method: immunoSEQ multiplex PCR; TCRdb's copy keeps in-frame clones and lacks some. The table has 130,000 or so clones, more than 85% seen once; the top ten hold 15% to 20%. Sequencing input: peripheral blood. The receptor source for this set is a man in his fifties with active or convalescent COVID-19.

The chain combines TRBV30 with TRBJ2-7; tentative D call: TRBD1 (5 bases). Germline CDR1 GTSNPN, CDR2 SVGIG (reference sequence). The CDR3 length is 12 residues. V lost 5 bases to trimming and J lost 2 bases, with 10 bases between them. The CDR3 DNA is TGTGCCTGGCAGGCAGGGCCCTACGAGCAGTACTTC. Translating gives CAWQAGPYEQYF. Combining the CDR3 with reference TRBV30 and TRBJ2-7 gives the whole variable domain SQTIHQWPATLVQPVGSPLSLECTVEGTSNPNLYWYRQAAGRGLQLLFYSVGIGQISSEVPQNLSASRPQDRQFILSSKKLLLSDSGFYLCAWQAGPYEQYFGPGTRLTVT.

V and J are TRBV5-4 and TRBJ2-2; 13 positions agree with TRBD2. The CDR3 length is 17 residues. The V segment lost 4 bases and the J segment 7 bases; nucleotides outside the gene matches: 10. Germline CDR1 reads SGHNT; CDR2 reads YYREEE (reference sequence). This CDR3 is CASSTSTSGRAVGELFF. The CDR3 DNA reads TGTGCCAGCAGCACCAGTACTAGCGGGAGGGCCGTCGGGGAGCTGTTTTTT.

The chain is built from TRBV5-1 and TRBJ1-2; D is uncertain. The CDR3 has 16 amino acids. Germline V gene lookup returns CDR1 SGHRS and CDR2 YFSETQ. With 0 bases removed from V and 0 bases from J, the gap between germline ends came to 12 bases. As DNA, the CDR3 is TGCGCCAGCAGCTTGGGTTTGTACCGAGCTAACTATGGCTACACCTTC. Encoded protein: CASSLGLYRANYGYTF.

J is TRBJ1-4 and V is TRBV19, with a weak D call TRBD1 (6 bases). The V end lost 7 bases, the J end lost 3 bases, and 15 bases lay between the germline ends. The length of the CDR3 is 15 residues. Germline lookup yields CDR1 LNHDA and CDR2 SQIVND (reference sequence). CDR3 in amino acids: CASTNHQGSNEKLFF. In DNA, the CDR3 is TGTGCCAGTACCAACCATCAGGGGTCTAATGAAAAACTGTTTTTT.

The chain uses TRBV11-2 and TRBJ2-1; a weak D match, TRBD1 (6 bases). This CDR3 comprises 18 residues. With 0 bases removed from V and 4 bases from J, the gap between germline ends came to 19 bases. Germline CDR1 SGHAT, CDR2 FQNNGV. The CDR3 region has the DNA TGTGCCAGCAGCTTAGACAGGGGCTCAGGGACACCTTACAATGAGCAGTTCTTC. The encoded protein is CASSLDRGSGTPYNEQFF.

This clone was found once. J is TRBJ2-1 and V is TRBV6-5, with 11 nucleotides matching TRBD2. V shed 1 base, J shed 6 bases, and the junction held 2 bases outside the gene matches. The CDR3 is made up of 15 amino acids. The germline CDR1 and CDR2 sequences are MNHEY and SVGAGI. CDR3 nucleotides: TGTGCCAGCAGTTACTATAGCGGGGGGGCCAATGAGCAGTTCTTC. Protein sequence: CASSYYSGGANEQFF.

The chain employs TRBV18 and TRBJ2-7, with TRBD1 identical over 7 bases. Unmatched junction bases numbered 4, after V lost 3 bases and J lost 5 bases. This CDR3 comprises 13 residues. CDR1 is KGHSH and CDR2 is LQKENI in the germline V gene. The CDR3 protein is CASSPQTGNEQYF. CDR3 coding DNA: TGTGCCAGCTCACCCCAGACAGGGAACGAGCAGTACTTC.

This clone was detected once. The chain combines TRBV10-1 with TRBJ2-6; 9 nucleotides align to TRBD1. The CDR3 is 17 residues long. V gave up 6 bases and J gave up 2 bases; unmatched junction bases: 8. In germline, CDR1 is WNHNN, CDR2 SYGVQD (reference sequence). This CDR3 is CASRTRDRVTGANVLTF. DNA of the CDR3: TGCGCCAGCAGGACCCGGGACAGGGTTACTGGGGCCAACGTCCTGACTTTC.

V is TRBV28 and J is TRBJ1-6, with D perhaps TRBD1 (5 bases). The CDR3 runs to 15 residues. CDR1 is MDHEN and CDR2 is SYDVKM in the germline V gene. Trimming left V 3 bases short and J 0 bases short, with 6 bases between. CDR3 nucleotides: TGTGCCAGCAGTTTCAGGGCCTCCTATAATTCACCCCTCCACTTT. This translates into CASSFRASYNSPLHF.

This clone occurred a few times. V usage is TRBV4-2 and J usage is TRBJ1-3, with TRBD1 matching over 9 bases. This CDR3 region has 17 residues. Per the germline V gene, CDR1 is LGHNA and CDR2 is YNFKEQ. V lost 4 bases to trimming and J lost 2 bases; unmatched junction nucleotides: 9. This chain's CDR3 is CASSPNAGTGTGNTIYF. CDR3 nucleotide sequence: TGTGCCAGCAGCCCTAACGCCGGGACAGGGACTGGAAACACCATATATTTT.

The V call is TRBV5-1, the J call TRBJ1-2; D possibly corresponds to TRBD1 (6 bases). The CDR3 is 14 residues long. V was trimmed by 0 bases and J by 4 bases, leaving 10 bases between them. CDR1 SGHRS and CDR2 YFSETQ come from the germline V gene. The CDR3 sequence: CASSLEGQSYGYTF. CDR3 nucleotide sequence: TGCGCCAGCAGCTTGGAAGGACAGAGCTATGGCTACACCTTC.

The chain employs TRBV3-1 (or the pseudogene TRBV3-2) and TRBJ1-2; TRBD1 matches 7 bases. V dropped 2 bases and J dropped 2; count of bases not matched to a gene: 5. In germline, CDR1 is LGHDT, CDR2 YNNKEL (reference sequence). The CDR3 contains 15 residues. CDR3 sequence (DNA): TGTGCCAGCAGCCAATCGTTGGGACAGAACTATGGCTACACCTTC. This codes for CASSQSLGQNYGYTF.

The V and J genes are TRBV13 and TRBJ1-1; D gene ambiguous. Germline V gene lookup returns CDR1 PRHDT and CDR2 FYEKMQ (reference sequence). This CDR3 contains 12 residues. Trimming removed 5 bases from V and 4 bases from J, with 8 bases in between. This chain's CDR3 is CASSRGGTEAFF. The CDR3 DNA reads TGTGCCAGCAGCCGAGGTGGCACTGAAGCTTTCTTT. The full variable domain, with the rest looked up from reference TRBV13 and TRBJ1-1, is AAGVIQSPRHLIKEKRETATLKCYPIPRHDTVYWYQQGPGQDPQFLISFYEKMQSDKGSIPDRFSAQQFSDYHSELNMSSLELGDSALYFCASSRGGTEAFFGQGTRLTVV.

J is TRBJ1-1 and V is TRBV5-1, with TRBD1 identical over 8 bases. This CDR3 spans 14 amino acids. The trim removed 6 bases at V and 0 bases at J, leaving 4 bases unmatched. Germline CDR1 and CDR2: SGHRS and YFSETQ. The CDR3 DNA reads as TGCGCCAGCAAGCTGACAGGGGTGAACACTGAAGCTTTCTTT. Amino acids: CASKLTGVNTEAFF.

This chain uses TRBV27 with TRBJ2-7; 7 bases line up with TRBD2. The CDR3 loop spans 14 amino acids. The junction had 9 bases not matched to a gene; V was cut back by 2 bases and J by 8 bases. Germline CDR1 is MNHEY and CDR2 is SMNVEV (reference sequence). As DNA, the CDR3 is TGTGCCAGCAGTTTAGAATTTGGGCGGGGGAAGCAGTACTTC. The encoded protein is CASSLEFGRGKQYF.

V is TRBV28 and J is TRBJ1-1; tentative D call: TRBD1 (5 bases). V was shortened by 6 bases and J by 4 bases, with 18 bases between the two germline ends. The CDR3 totals 15 residues. Germline-derived CDR1 and CDR2 are MDHEN and SYDVKM. The CDR3 spells CASSPPGGSATEAFF. As DNA, the CDR3 is TGTGCCAGCAGCCCCCCGGGGGGTTCCGCCACTGAAGCTTTCTTT.

This clone has a single count. This chain uses TRBV5-1 with TRBJ2-3; TRBD2 aligns across 8 bases. With 0 bases clipped from V and 0 bases from J, the junction kept 3 bases outside the gene matches. The CDR3 is made up of 16 amino acids. Germline V CDR1 and CDR2: SGHRS, YFSETQ. CDR3 in DNA: TGCGCCAGCAGCTTGGTGGCGGGGGGCAGCACAGATACGCAGTATTTT. Its protein product is CASSLVAGGSTDTQYF.

The chain employs TRBV11-2 and TRBJ2-2; TRBD2 matches 10 bases. Germline V CDR1 and CDR2: SGHAT, FQNNGV. V was clipped by 4 bases and J by 8 bases; unmatched bases: 19. The CDR3 length is 19 residues. The chain's CDR3 is CASSYIISLAGEVRGELFF. The CDR3 nucleotides are TGTGCCAGCAGCTATATCATCAGCCTAGCGGGAGAAGTGCGGGGGGAGCTGTTTTTT.

The V call is TRBV19, the J call TRBJ1-1; a possible D gene is TRBD1 (5 bases). The V end lost 6 bases, the J end lost 6 bases, and 17 bases lay between the germline ends. The CDR3 is 14 residues long. Germline V lookup: CDR1 LNHDA, CDR2 SQIVND (reference sequence). The CDR3 DNA follows: TGTGCCAGTAGCTCGCGACAGTCCGGTCCTGAAGCTTTCTTT. This encodes CASSSRQSGPEAFF.

The chain joins TRBV5-1 to TRBJ2-1; D may be TRBD1 (6 bases). Germline V gene lookup returns CDR1 SGHRS and CDR2 YFSETQ. Trimming stripped 4 bases from V and 6 bases from J, with 14 bases between. This CDR3 region has 14 residues. This CDR3 is CASSPGGQTNEQFF. The CDR3 region has the DNA TGCGCCAGCAGCCCGGGCGGACAGACCAATGAGCAGTTCTTC.

This clone was seen a few times. The rearrangement uses TRBV5-1 and TRBJ2-7, with 7 positions matching TRBD1. The CDR3 runs to 14 residues. The J segment lost 2 bases and the V segment lost 2 bases, leaving 4 bases of the junction unmatched. CDR1 is SGHRS and CDR2 is YFSETQ in the germline V gene. The CDR3 sequence is CASSFRTGPYEQYF. The CDR3 nucleotides are TGCGCCAGCAGCTTTCGGACAGGCCCCTACGAGCAGTACTTC.

The chain joins TRBV19 to TRBJ1-2; perhaps TRBD1 as D (6 bases). Germline-derived CDR1 and CDR2 are LNHDA and SQIVND (reference sequence). Trimming took off 3 bases at V and 7 bases at J, with 12 bases between the two ends. The CDR3 has 13 amino acids. Here the CDR3 reads CASSIHRVGGYTF. The DNA for the CDR3 is TGTGCCAGTAGTATCCACAGGGTCGGTGGCTACACCTTC.

The chain recombines TRBV28 with TRBJ2-1, with 8 bases that match TRBD1. This CDR3 contains 14 residues. J was trimmed by 5 bases and V by 5 bases; bases with no gene match: 5. Germline values: CDR1 MDHEN, CDR2 SYDVKM. The CDR3 region is CASSQTQGDNEQFF. The CDR3, as DNA: TGTGCCAGCAGTCAGACACAGGGGGACAATGAGCAGTTCTTC. Full variable domain (rest looked up from reference TRBV28 and TRBJ2-1): DVKVTQSSRYLVKRTGEKVFLECVQDMDHENMFWYRQDPGLGLRLIYFSYDVKMKEKGDIPEGYSVSREKKERFSLILESASTNQTSMYLCASSQTQGDNEQFFGPGTRLTVL.

The rearrangement joins TRBV5-1 to TRBJ1-2, with D unclear. The germline V gene encodes CDR1 SGHRS and CDR2 YFSETQ. V was pared by 0 bases and J by 4 bases, with 13 bases between. The CDR3 covers 15 residues. The CDR3 is CASSLVLVPAYGYTF. The CDR3 DNA is TGCGCCAGCAGCTTGGTCCTAGTCCCGGCCTATGGCTACACCTTC.

This clone was found a few times. The chain has TRBV6-5 and TRBJ1-1, with unresolved D. Germline V CDR1 and CDR2: MNHEY, SVGAGI. This CDR3 spans 14 amino acids. Trimming took off 0 bases at V and 1 base at J, with 6 bases between the two ends. The CDR3, as DNA: TGTGCCAGCAGTTACTCCGGTAGGAACACTGAAGCTTTCTTT. Its translation: CASSYSGRNTEAFF.

The chain couples TRBV2 to TRBJ2-7; 7 bases map to TRBD1. The CDR3 runs 16 residues. J was trimmed by 0 bases and V by 5 bases; bases with no gene match: 10. Germline assignment: CDR1 SNHLY and CDR2 FYNNEI. As DNA, the CDR3 is TGTGCCAGCAGTAAGACAGGGAAAACCACCTCCTACGAGCAGTACTTC. Its translation is CASSKTGKTTSYEQYF.

This clone was recorded a few times. The genes are TRBV7-6 and TRBJ2-2, with 10 bases fitting TRBD2. CDR1 is SGHVS and CDR2 is FNYEAQ in the germline V gene. This CDR3 has 16 residues. The V gene end was trimmed by 3 bases and the J gene end by 5 bases; junction bases not matched to a gene: 6. The CDR3 DNA reads TGTGCCAGCAGCTTGTCTAGCGGGAGTTGGACCGGGGAGCTGTTTTTT. Protein product: CASSLSSGSWTGELFF.

This clone is a singleton in its sample. The genes are TRBV27 and TRBJ1-6; 7 positions match TRBD1. The V gene's germline CDR1 is MNHEY and CDR2 SMNVEV (reference sequence). V gave up 6 bases and J gave up 8 bases; unmatched junction bases: 4. CDR3 length: 13 amino acids. The CDR3, as DNA: TGTGCCAGCAGGCGAACAGGGGATTCACCCCTCCACTTT. This sequence encodes CASRRTGDSPLHF.

The chain is built from TRBV5-4 and TRBJ2-7; 11 bases agree with TRBD1. The CDR3 loop spans 14 amino acids. Germline CDR1 reads SGHNT; CDR2 reads YYREEE (reference sequence). With 4 bases clipped from V and 4 bases from J, the junction kept 4 bases outside the gene matches. The CDR3 nucleotides read TGTGCCAGCAGCCTGGACAGGGGGCTGTACGAGCAGTACTTC. The encoded protein is CASSLDRGLYEQYF.

This clone was counted once. The rearrangement uses TRBV27 and TRBJ2-2, with 11 bases that match TRBD1. The CDR3 is made up of 14 amino acids. J was trimmed by 9 bases and V by 4 bases; bases with no gene match: 4. Germline CDR1 MNHEY, CDR2 SMNVEV (reference sequence). This CDR3 is CASSWDRGSRELFF. Written as DNA, the CDR3 is TGTGCCAGCAGTTGGGACAGGGGGTCGCGGGAGCTGTTTTTT.